These 6 T cell receptor beta chains were sequenced from one sample in a study of lymphopenia after photon versus proton radiotherapy. Method: immunoSEQ multiplex PCR; TCRdb's copy keeps in-frame clones and lacks some. The data show roughly 30,000 clones, about nine tenths seen once. The sequencing here drew on peripheral blood, taken from a patient treated with proton-based radiotherapy. These receptors all come from a woman aged 55-69 years with cholangiocarcinoma. Some clones in this sample may be carry-over from other donors' samples.

The V gene is TRBV7-2, the J gene TRBJ2-3; D uncertain. The CDR3 has 11 residues. Trimming removed 0 bases at V and 6 bases at J, with 1 base between. Germline V gene sequence: CDR1 SGHTA, CDR2 FQGNSA. The CDR3 bases are TGTGCCAGCAGCTTAGCTGATACGCAGTATTTT. It translates to CASSLADTQYF. Full variable domain (remainder filled in from reference TRBV7-2 and TRBJ2-3): GAGVSQSPSNKVTEKGKDVELRCDPISGHTALYWYRQSLGQGLEFLIYFQGNSAPDKSGLPSDRFSAERTGGSVSTLTIQRTQQEDSAVYLCASSLADTQYFGPGTRLTVL.

V usage is TRBV29-1 and J usage is TRBJ2-1; a possible D gene is TRBD1 (5 bases). The CDR3 loop spans 15 amino acids. CDR1 and CDR2 from the germline V gene are SQVTM and ANQGSEA. V was pared by 3 bases and J by 1 base, with 13 bases between. This CDR3 reads CSVEGRDWSYNEQFF. DNA of the CDR3: TGCAGCGTTGAGGGCAGGGATTGGTCCTACAATGAGCAGTTCTTC.

The gene calls are TRBV7-9 and TRBJ2-5; D gene uncertain. Germline V gene sequence: CDR1 SEHNR, CDR2 FQNEAQ (reference sequence). CDR3 size: 14 residues. Trimming removed 1 base from V and 4 bases from J, with 10 bases in between. The CDR3 sequence is CASSLEVYLETQYF. As DNA, the CDR3 is TGTGCCAGCAGCTTAGAGGTGTATCTAGAGACCCAGTACTTC. The variable domain in full, with the rest retrieved from reference TRBV7-9 and TRBJ2-5, is DTGVSQNPRHKITKRGQNVTFRCDPISEHNRLYWYRQTLGQGPEFLTYFQNEAQLEKSRLLSDRFSAERPKGSFSTLEIQRTEQGDSAMYLCASSLEVYLETQYFGPGTRLLVL.

The rearrangement uses TRBV6-5 and TRBJ1-1; TRBD1 matches 7 bases. Germline assignment: CDR1 MNHEY and CDR2 SVGAGI. The CDR3 has 14 amino acids. The V segment lost 5 bases and the J segment 3 bases; nucleotides outside the gene matches: 6. The CDR3 bases are TGTGCCAGCAGTACCCCAGGGGGGCACACTGAAGCTTTCTTT. It specifies CASSTPGGHTEAFF.

CDR3 DNA sequence: TGTGCCAGCAGTAGATTCCATTCGGGACAGGGGACTTCGGAGACCCAGTACTTC. It is translated as CASSRFHSGQGTSETQYF. The rearrangement uses TRBV2 and TRBJ2-5; TRBD1 aligns across 10 bases. V shed 5 bases, J shed 5 bases, and the junction held 17 bases outside the gene matches. The CDR3 spans 18 residues. Germline CDR1 SNHLY, CDR2 FYNNEI.

This chain connects TRBV12-5 to TRBJ2-5, with a weak D call TRBD2 (6 bases). CDR3 length: 13 amino acids. Trimming pared 1 base from V and 4 bases from J, leaving 7 bases between. CDR1 and CDR2 from the germline V gene are LGHNT and FRNRAP. CDR3 in amino acids: CASGLGGVETQYF. The DNA for the CDR3 is TGTGCTAGTGGTTTGGGCGGGGTAGAGACCCAGTACTTC.